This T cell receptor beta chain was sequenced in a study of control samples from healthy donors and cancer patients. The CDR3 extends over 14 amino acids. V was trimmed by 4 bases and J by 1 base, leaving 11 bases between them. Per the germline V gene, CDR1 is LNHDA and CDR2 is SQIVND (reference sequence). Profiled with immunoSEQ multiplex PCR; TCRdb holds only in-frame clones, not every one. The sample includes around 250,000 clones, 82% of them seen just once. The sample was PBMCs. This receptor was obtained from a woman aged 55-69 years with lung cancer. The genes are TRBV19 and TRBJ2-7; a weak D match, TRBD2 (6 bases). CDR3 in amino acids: CASSKAGYSYEQYF. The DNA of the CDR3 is TGTGCCAGTAGTAAGGCGGGGTATTCCTACGAGCAGTACTTC.